Sequencing of this T cell receptor (beta chain) was carried out in a study of OX40 agonist ivuxolimab in advanced cancers. About the research overall: Partial responses were achieved by three patients, of whom one had hepatocellular carcinoma and two had cutaneous melanoma. Study-level findings and limits: CD4+ and CD8+ blood T cells expanded clonally by week 6 at 0.1 to 3.0 mg/kg.

A remark on this clone: The target antigen is unknown.

Produced via immunoSEQ multiplex PCR; TCRdb's table is partial and in-frame only. The sample comprises approximately 89,000 clones, about 83% of which are singletons, and approximately 0.54% rests with the top ten. CDR1 is SGHVS and CDR2 is FQNEAQ in the germline V gene. There are 16 residues in the CDR3. V lost 3 bases and J lost 1; bases outside the gene matches: 4. With baseline, cycle 4 day 1, and cycle 7 day 1 as timepoints, blood was sampled. This chain links TRBV7-8 with TRBJ1-5; 9 bases fit TRBD1. The sample consisted of CD4+ or CD8+ T cells sorted from blood, taken in a trial of the OX40 agonist ivuxolimab. The receptor was derived from an adult with an advanced solid tumor such as melanoma, head and neck, liver or kidney cancer. Here the CDR3 DNA reads TGTGCCAGCAGCTTGGGACAGGGCTTAAGCAATCAGCCCCAGCATTTT. Translation gives CASSLGQGLSNQPQHF.